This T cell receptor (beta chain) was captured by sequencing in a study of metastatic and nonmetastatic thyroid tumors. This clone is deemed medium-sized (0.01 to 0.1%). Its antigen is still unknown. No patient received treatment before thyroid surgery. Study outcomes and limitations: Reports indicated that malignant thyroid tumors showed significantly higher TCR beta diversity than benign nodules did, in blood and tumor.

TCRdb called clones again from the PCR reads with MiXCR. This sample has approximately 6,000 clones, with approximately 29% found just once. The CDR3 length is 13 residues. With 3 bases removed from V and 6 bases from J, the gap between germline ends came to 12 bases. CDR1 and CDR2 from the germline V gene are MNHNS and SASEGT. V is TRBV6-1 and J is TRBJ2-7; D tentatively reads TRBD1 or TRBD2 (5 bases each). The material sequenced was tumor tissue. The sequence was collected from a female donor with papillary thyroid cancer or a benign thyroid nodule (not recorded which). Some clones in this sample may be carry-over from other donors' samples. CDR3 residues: CASSEQGGGEQYF. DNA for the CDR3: TGTGCCAGCAGTGAGCAGGGTGGAGGCGAGCAGTACTTC.